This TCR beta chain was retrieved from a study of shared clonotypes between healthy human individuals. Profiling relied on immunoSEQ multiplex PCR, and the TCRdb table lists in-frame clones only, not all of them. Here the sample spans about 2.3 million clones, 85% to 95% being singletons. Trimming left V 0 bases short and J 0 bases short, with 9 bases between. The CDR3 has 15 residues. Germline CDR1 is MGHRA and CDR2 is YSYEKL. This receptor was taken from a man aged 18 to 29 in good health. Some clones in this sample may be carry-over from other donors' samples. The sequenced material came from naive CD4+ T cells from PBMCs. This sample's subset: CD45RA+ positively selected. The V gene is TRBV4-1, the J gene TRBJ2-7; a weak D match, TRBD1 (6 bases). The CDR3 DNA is TGCGCCAGCAGCCAAGACGACAGGCGCTCCTACGAGCAGTACTTC. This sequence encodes CASSQDDRRSYEQYF.